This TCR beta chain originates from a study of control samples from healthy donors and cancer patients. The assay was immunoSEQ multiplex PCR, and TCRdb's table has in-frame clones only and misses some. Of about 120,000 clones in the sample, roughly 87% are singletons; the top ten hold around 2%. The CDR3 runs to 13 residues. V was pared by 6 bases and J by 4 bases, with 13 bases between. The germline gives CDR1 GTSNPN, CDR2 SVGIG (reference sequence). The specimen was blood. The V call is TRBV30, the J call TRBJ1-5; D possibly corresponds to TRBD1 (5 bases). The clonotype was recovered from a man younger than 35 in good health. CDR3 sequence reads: CACGTSSNQPQHF. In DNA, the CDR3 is TGTGCCTGTGGGACTTCGTCAAATCAGCCCCAGCATTTT.